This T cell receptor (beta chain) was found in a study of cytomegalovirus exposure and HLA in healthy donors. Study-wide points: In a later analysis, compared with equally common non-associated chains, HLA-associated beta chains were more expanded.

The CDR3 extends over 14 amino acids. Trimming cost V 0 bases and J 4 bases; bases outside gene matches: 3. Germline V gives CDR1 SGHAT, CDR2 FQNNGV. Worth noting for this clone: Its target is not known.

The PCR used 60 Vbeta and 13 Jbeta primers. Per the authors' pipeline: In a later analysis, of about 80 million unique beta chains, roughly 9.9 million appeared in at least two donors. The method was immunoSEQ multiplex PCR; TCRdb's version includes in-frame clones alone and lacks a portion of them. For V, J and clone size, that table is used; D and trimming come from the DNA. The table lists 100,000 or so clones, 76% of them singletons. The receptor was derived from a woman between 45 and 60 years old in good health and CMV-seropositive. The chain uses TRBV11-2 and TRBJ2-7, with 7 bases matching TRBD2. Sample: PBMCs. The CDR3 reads CASSLDTGGYEQYF. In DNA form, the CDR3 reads TGTGCCAGCAGCTTAGATACGGGGGGTTACGAGCAGTACTTC.